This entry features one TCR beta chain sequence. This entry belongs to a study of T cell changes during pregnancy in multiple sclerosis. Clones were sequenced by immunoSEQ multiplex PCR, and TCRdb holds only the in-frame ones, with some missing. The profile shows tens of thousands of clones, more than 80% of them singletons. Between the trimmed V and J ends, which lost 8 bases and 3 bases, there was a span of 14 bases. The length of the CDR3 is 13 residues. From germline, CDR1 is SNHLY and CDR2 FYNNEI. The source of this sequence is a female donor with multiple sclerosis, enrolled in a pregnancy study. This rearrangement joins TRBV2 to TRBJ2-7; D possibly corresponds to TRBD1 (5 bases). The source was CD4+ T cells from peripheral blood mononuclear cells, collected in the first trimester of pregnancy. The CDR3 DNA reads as TGTGCCAGCTCGGTGAAGGGGCACTACGAGCAGTACTTC. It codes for CASSVKGHYEQYF.